This entry concerns a single T cell receptor (beta chain). This sample was taken from a study of T cell changes during pregnancy in multiple sclerosis. Sequencing used immunoSEQ multiplex PCR; TCRdb keeps in-frame clones, though not all of them. In the table there are more than 80,000 clones, about 90% of which are singletons. The sequence was obtained from a female donor with multiple sclerosis, enrolled in a pregnancy study. The sequenced sample was peripheral blood, obtained before pregnancy.

In DNA, the CDR3 is TGTGCCAGCAGCTTGGGTCCAGGTCAGCCCCAGCATTTT. Its translation: CASSLGPGQPQHF. The chain recombines TRBV11-3 with TRBJ1-5; D not certain. Germline V gives CDR1 SGHNT, CDR2 YENEEA. V lost 3 bases, J lost 6 bases, and 9 bases lay in between. The CDR3 loop spans 13 amino acids.